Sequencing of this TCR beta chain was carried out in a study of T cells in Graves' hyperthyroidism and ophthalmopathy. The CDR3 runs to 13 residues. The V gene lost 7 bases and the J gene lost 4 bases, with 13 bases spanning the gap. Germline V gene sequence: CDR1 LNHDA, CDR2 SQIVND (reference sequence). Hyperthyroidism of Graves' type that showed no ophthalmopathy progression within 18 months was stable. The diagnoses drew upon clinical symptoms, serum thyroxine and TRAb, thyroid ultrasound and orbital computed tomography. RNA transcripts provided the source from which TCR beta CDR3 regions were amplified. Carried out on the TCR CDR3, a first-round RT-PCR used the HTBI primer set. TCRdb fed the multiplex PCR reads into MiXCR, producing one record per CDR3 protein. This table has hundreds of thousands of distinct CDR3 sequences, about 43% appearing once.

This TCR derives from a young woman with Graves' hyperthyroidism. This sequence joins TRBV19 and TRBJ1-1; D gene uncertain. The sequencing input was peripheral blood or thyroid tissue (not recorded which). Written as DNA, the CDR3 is TGTGCCAGTAAGCCGCCCTGGGGCACTGAAGCTTTCTTT. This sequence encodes CASKPPWGTEAFF.